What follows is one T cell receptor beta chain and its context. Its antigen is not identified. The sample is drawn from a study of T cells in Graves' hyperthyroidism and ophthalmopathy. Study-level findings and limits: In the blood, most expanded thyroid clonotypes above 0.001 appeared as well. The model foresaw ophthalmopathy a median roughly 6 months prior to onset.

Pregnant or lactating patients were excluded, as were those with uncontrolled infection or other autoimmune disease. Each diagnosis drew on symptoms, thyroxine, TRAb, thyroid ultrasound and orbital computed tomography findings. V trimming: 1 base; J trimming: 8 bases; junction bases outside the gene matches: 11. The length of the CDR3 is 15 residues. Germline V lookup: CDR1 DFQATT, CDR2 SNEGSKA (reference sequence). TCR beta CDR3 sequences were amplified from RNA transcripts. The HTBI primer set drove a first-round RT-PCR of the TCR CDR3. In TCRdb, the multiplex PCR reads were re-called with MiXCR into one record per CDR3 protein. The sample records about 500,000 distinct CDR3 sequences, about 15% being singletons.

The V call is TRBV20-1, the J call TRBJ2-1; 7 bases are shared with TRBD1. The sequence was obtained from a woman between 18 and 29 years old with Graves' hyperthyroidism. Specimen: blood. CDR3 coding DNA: TGCAGTGCTAGAGGAGGGAAGGGGGCAATGGATGAGCAGTTCTTC. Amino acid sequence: CSARGGKGAMDEQFF.